One and the same sample provided the 27 T cell receptor beta chains below, sequenced in a study of cytotoxic CD8 clonotypes in ibrutinib-treated CLL. Profiled with immunoSEQ multiplex PCR; TCRdb holds only in-frame clones, not every one. The repertoire holds 150,000 to 250,000 clones, with 55% to 85% as singletons. The material was PBMCs, obtained after 24 months of ibrutinib treatment. These receptors all stem from a human donor with chronic lymphocytic leukemia.

This clone appeared once. The gene calls are TRBV11-2 and TRBJ2-7; the match to TRBD1 covers 9 bases. Germline CDR1 and CDR2: SGHAT and FQNNGV. The CDR3 has 15 amino acids. V trimming: 5 bases; J trimming: 3 bases; junction bases outside the gene matches: 8. In nucleotides, the CDR3 is TGTGCCAGCAGCCTTGGATCGGGACAGGGCTACGAGCAGTACTTC. This translates into CASSLGSGQGYEQYF.

The genes are TRBV7-9 and TRBJ2-1, with TRBD2 as a possible D gene (5 bases). This CDR3 contains 14 residues. Deletions cut 3 bases from V and 8 bases from J, with 14 bases between. Germline-derived CDR1 and CDR2 are SEHNR and FQNEAQ (reference sequence). The CDR3 is CASSFFGLRDEQFF. The CDR3 DNA follows: TGTGCCAGCAGCTTCTTCGGGTTGAGGGATGAGCAGTTCTTC. Drawing the rest from reference TRBV7-9 and TRBJ2-1, the complete variable domain is DTGVSQNPRHKITKRGQNVTFRCDPISEHNRLYWYRQTLGQGPEFLTYFQNEAQLEKSRLLSDRFSAERPKGSFSTLEIQRTEQGDSAMYLCASSFFGLRDEQFFGPGTRLTVL.

This clone was observed a few times. This chain links TRBV2 with TRBJ2-5; no firm D call. The CDR3 is 14 amino acids. CDR1 and CDR2 from the germline V gene are SNHLY and FYNNEI. V was clipped by 7 bases and J by 9 bases, with 21 bases between them. The CDR3 sequence: CASILSASYGAQYF. The CDR3 nucleotides read TGTGCCAGCATTTTAAGTGCTTCTTATGGGGCCCAGTACTTC.

The chain is built from TRBV5-4 and TRBJ2-1; D is unresolved. V was shortened by 2 bases and J by 3 bases, with 6 bases between the two germline ends. Per germline, CDR1 SGHNT and CDR2 YYREEE (reference sequence). This CDR3 contains 13 residues. CDR3 protein: CASSLPHYNEQFF. CDR3 in DNA: TGTGCCAGCAGCTTACCCCACTACAATGAGCAGTTCTTC.

The chain links TRBV10-3 to TRBJ2-7, with 8 bases lining up with TRBD1. The CDR3 covers 13 residues. The germline CDR1 and CDR2 sequences are ENHRY and SYGVKD. V gave up 10 bases and J gave up 6 bases; unmatched junction bases: 11. The CDR3 protein is CATWTDRVSEQYF. The CDR3 bases are TGTGCCACTTGGACGGACAGGGTAAGCGAGCAGTACTTC.

This clone was counted a few times. The chain uses TRBV27 and TRBJ1-5, with D maybe TRBD1 (6 bases). The CDR3 sequence is 14 residues long. Trimming left V 5 bases short and J 4 bases short, with 12 bases between. The germline V gene has CDR1 MNHEY and CDR2 SMNVEV (reference sequence). The CDR3 sequence: CASSPWTVNQPQHF. The CDR3 DNA follows: TGTGCCAGCAGTCCGTGGACAGTTAATCAGCCCCAGCATTTT.

V is TRBV15 and J is TRBJ2-6; 9 bases agree with TRBD1. Trimming removed 3 bases from V and 0 bases from J; junction bases left unmatched: 6. Germline-derived CDR1 and CDR2 are LNHNV and YYDKDF (reference sequence). This CDR3 region has 18 residues. The CDR3 DNA follows: TGTGCCACCAGCAGCCGGGACAGGGTCTCCTCTGGGGCCAACGTCCTGACTTTC. Translation: CATSSRDRVSSGANVLTF.

The chain links TRBV11-2 to TRBJ1-1; no clear D gene. V shed 0 bases and J shed 4 bases, with 6 bases lying between them. The germline gives CDR1 SGHAT, CDR2 FQNNGV. The CDR3 runs 13 residues. The CDR3 spells CASSLERATEAFF. The DNA of the CDR3 is TGTGCCAGCAGCTTAGAGCGCGCCACTGAAGCTTTCTTT.

Only a few counts were recorded for this clone. The gene calls are TRBV5-4 and TRBJ2-2; D remains ambiguous. The CDR3 extends over 14 amino acids. V lost 2 bases to trimming and J lost 5 bases, with 10 bases between them. The germline CDR1 and CDR2 sequences are SGHNT and YYREEE (reference sequence). The CDR3 protein is CASSLYLGTGELFF. The CDR3 DNA reads TGTGCCAGCAGCTTATATCTGGGAACCGGGGAGCTGTTTTTT.

The chain joins TRBV7-2 to TRBJ2-7, with TRBD1 matching over 12 bases. CDR1 SGHTA and CDR2 FQGNSA come from the germline V gene. V lost 1 base to trimming and J lost 7 bases; unmatched junction nucleotides: 8. The CDR3 is 16 amino acids. CDR3 in amino acids: CASSLVGTGGLVEQYF. DNA of the CDR3: TGTGCCAGCAGCTTAGTTGGGACAGGGGGCCTTGTAGAGCAGTACTTC. The whole variable domain, filled in from reference TRBV7-2 and TRBJ2-7, reads GAGVSQSPSNKVTEKGKDVELRCDPISGHTALYWYRQSLGQGLEFLIYFQGNSAPDKSGLPSDRFSAERTGGSVSTLTIQRTQQEDSAVYLCASSLVGTGGLVEQYFGPGTRLTVT.

The V call is TRBV2, the J call TRBJ1-5, with unresolved D. Trimming took 4 bases from V and 4 from J, leaving 5 bases between them. The length of the CDR3 is 12 residues. The V gene's germline CDR1 is SNHLY and CDR2 FYNNEI. CDR3 protein: CASSVGNQPQHF. The CDR3 DNA follows: TGTGCCAGCAGTGTGGGTAATCAGCCCCAGCATTTT.

The chain links TRBV19 to TRBJ2-1, with a weak D call TRBD1 (5 bases). V lost 5 bases to trimming and J lost 4 bases, with 9 bases between them. CDR1 LNHDA and CDR2 SQIVND come from the germline V gene (reference sequence). This CDR3 spans 13 amino acids. CDR3 DNA sequence: TGTGCCAGTAGTCCCGGACAATACAATGAGCAGTTCTTC. Encoded protein: CASSPGQYNEQFF.

The V gene is TRBV7-2, the J gene TRBJ2-4, with unresolved D. Trimming removed 0 bases from V and 4 bases from J, with 4 bases in between. This CDR3 has 13 amino acids. Germline V gives CDR1 SGHTA, CDR2 FQGNSA. The chain's CDR3 is CASSLALKNIQYF. Here the CDR3 DNA reads TGTGCCAGCAGCTTAGCTCTAAAAAACATTCAGTACTTC.

In its sample, this clone was seen many times. V usage is TRBV7-9 and J usage is TRBJ1-1, with D possibly matching TRBD1 (5 bases). This CDR3 spans 15 amino acids. V dropped 5 bases and J dropped 4 bases, with 17 bases sitting between them. Germline values: CDR1 SEHNR, CDR2 FQNEAQ (reference sequence). CDR3: CASSLYLGGITEAFF. The CDR3 nucleotides read TGTGCCAGCAGCCTGTACCTTGGGGGGATCACTGAAGCTTTCTTT.

In DNA form, the CDR3 reads TGTGCCAGCATTATTGTGTTGGCAGGGGGTCATGAGCAGTTCTTC. Translating gives CASIIVLAGGHEQFF. The genes are TRBV6-1 and TRBJ2-1; the match to TRBD1 covers 7 bases. This CDR3 is built from 15 residues. Germline V gives CDR1 MNHNS, CDR2 SASEGT. Losses at the gene ends were 7 bases for V and 8 bases for J; bases not matched to a gene: 14.

J is TRBJ2-1 and V is TRBV6-4; TRBD2 aligns across 11 bases. With V trimmed by 0 bases and J by 8 bases, 3 bases remained unmatched. Germline CDR1 and CDR2: MRHNA and SNTAGT. This CDR3 has 15 amino acids. CDR3 amino acids: CASSDSTSGSYEQFF. DNA of the CDR3: TGTGCCAGCAGTGACTCAACTAGCGGGAGCTATGAGCAGTTCTTC.

This rearrangement joins TRBV30 to TRBJ2-1, with D perhaps TRBD2 (5 bases). V lost 2 bases to trimming and J lost 7 bases, with 12 bases between them. Germline values: CDR1 GTSNPN, CDR2 SVGIG (reference sequence). This CDR3 comprises 13 residues. The CDR3 sequence: CAWSRGPPNEQFF. The DNA of the CDR3 is TGTGCCTGGAGTAGAGGGCCCCCTAATGAGCAGTTCTTC.

This clone was found a few times. This chain connects TRBV15 to TRBJ2-7; 7 nucleotides line up with TRBD2. The J segment lost 6 bases and the V segment lost 3 bases, leaving 2 bases of the junction unmatched. Germline lookup yields CDR1 LNHNV and CDR2 YYDKDF (reference sequence). The CDR3 is 12 amino acids. Here the CDR3 reads CATSRTGGEQYF. CDR3 nucleotides: TGTGCCACCAGCAGGACGGGGGGCGAGCAGTACTTC.

This rearrangement joins TRBV5-4 to TRBJ2-1, with D unresolved. V dropped 0 bases and J dropped 6 bases, with 13 bases sitting between them. The CDR3 is made up of 15 amino acids. Germline CDR1 SGHNT, CDR2 YYREEE (reference sequence). The CDR3, as DNA: TGTGCCAGCAGCTTGGAGGGCAGTAGGGTCAATGAGCAGTTCTTC. Amino acid sequence: CASSLEGSRVNEQFF.

The rearrangement joins TRBV7-6 to TRBJ2-7; no firm D call. The CDR3 is 15 amino acids. The V and J ends lost 5 bases and 2 bases respectively, with 16 bases between them. Germline CDR1 reads SGHVS; CDR2 reads FNYEAQ. This chain's CDR3 is CASSPDQSQAYEQYF. In DNA, the CDR3 is TGTGCCAGCAGCCCCGATCAGAGTCAGGCCTACGAGCAGTACTTC.

The chain joins TRBV14 to TRBJ2-7, with 12 bases fitting TRBD2. J was trimmed by 11 bases and V by 4 bases; bases with no gene match: 6. Germline CDR1 SGHDN, CDR2 FVKESK. This CDR3 comprises 13 residues. The CDR3 reads CASSPTSGSHEYF. In DNA, the CDR3 is TGTGCCAGCAGCCCGACTAGCGGGAGCCATGAGTACTTC.

The V call is TRBV5-6, the J call TRBJ1-3; D uncertain. V was cut by 0 bases and J by 0 bases, with 7 bases left in between. The germline CDR1 and CDR2 sequences are SGHDT and YYEEEE. The CDR3 totals 15 residues. In nucleotides, the CDR3 is TGTGCCAGCAGCTTGGACTTTTACTCTGGAAACACCATATATTTT. Translation: CASSLDFYSGNTIYF.

V usage is TRBV5-1 and J usage is TRBJ2-7; the D gene is possibly TRBD2 (6 bases). Germline CDR1 is SGHRS and CDR2 is YFSETQ. The V gene lost 1 base and the J gene lost 7 bases, with 15 bases spanning the gap. This CDR3 region has 14 residues. DNA of the CDR3: TGCGCCAGCAGCTTGATTCCAGCGGGTGAAGAGCAGTACTTC. Translation gives CASSLIPAGEEQYF.

This sequence joins TRBV5-1 and TRBJ2-7; D possibly corresponds to TRBD1 (5 bases). Trimming stripped 0 bases from V and 7 bases from J, with 8 bases between. CDR3 length equals 12 residues. CDR1 and CDR2 (germline): SGHRS, YFSETQ. CDR3 DNA sequence: TGCGCCAGCAGCTTGGAAAGGGGAGAGCAGTACTTC. Its protein is CASSLERGEQYF.

The chain uses TRBV27 and TRBJ1-1; no clear D gene. Trimming shortened V by 6 bases and J by 4 bases, and 6 bases separated the two germline ends. This CDR3 has 11 residues. Germline CDR1 and CDR2: MNHEY and SMNVEV (reference sequence). The DNA for the CDR3 is TGTGCCAGCAGCAGTTCCACTGAAGCTTTCTTT. Its protein is CASSSSTEAFF.

The chain couples TRBV30 to TRBJ2-2, with 10 bases aligning to TRBD2. From germline, CDR1 is GTSNPN and CDR2 SVGIG (reference sequence). V lost 0 bases and J lost 0; bases outside the gene matches: 4. The CDR3 is made up of 17 amino acids. In nucleotides, the CDR3 is TGTGCCTGGAGTGTACTAGCGGGAAAAACGAACACCGGGGAGCTGTTTTTT. Amino acid sequence: CAWSVLAGKTNTGELFF.

This clone was recorded once. The chain links TRBV9 to TRBJ2-7, with 7 bases identical to TRBD2. The V gene's germline CDR1 is SGDLS and CDR2 YYNGEE. The CDR3 consists of 16 residues. Germline trimming cut 7 bases from V and 2 bases from J; bases unmatched to any gene: 15. The DNA of the CDR3 is TGTGCCAGCTCCCCGACGGGGCTAGCGGCCACCTACGAGCAGTACTTC. Its protein is CASSPTGLAATYEQYF.